The 2 T cell receptor beta chains in this list originate from one sample, sequenced in a study of cytomegalovirus exposure and HLA in healthy donors. Clones were read by immunoSEQ multiplex PCR, and TCRdb kept only the in-frame ones, dropping some. Among roughly 190,000 clones listed, about 84% were seen once. The material sequenced was PBMCs. These receptors all come from a woman aged 18-30 years in good health and CMV-seronegative.

The chain combines TRBV6-1 with TRBJ1-6; maybe TRBD1 (5 bases). In germline, CDR1 is MNHNS, CDR2 SASEGT. This CDR3 comprises 13 residues. V shed 6 bases and J shed 9 bases, with 12 bases lying between them. CDR3 coding DNA: TGTGCCAGCAGGGGCCCGGGGGGTTCACCCCTCCACTTT. This sequence encodes CASRGPGGSPLHF.

This rearrangement joins TRBV18 to TRBJ2-3; possibly TRBD1 for D (6 bases). The CDR3 sequence is 14 residues long. The V end lost 3 bases, the J end lost 3 bases, and 10 bases lay between the germline ends. Per germline, CDR1 KGHSH and CDR2 LQKENI. The CDR3, as DNA: TGTGCCAGCTCACCCTACAGGGTGACAGATACGCAGTATTTT. It encodes CASSPYRVTDTQYF.